One sample yielded the 14 T cell receptor beta chains listed below, sequenced in a study of T-cell memory formation after mild COVID-19. Via MiXCR, TCRdb re-called the 5' RACE reads, giving one row per CDR3 protein. The table lists around 370,000 distinct CDR3 sequences, 20% to 25% of them singletons. The sample taken for sequencing was PBMCs or a T cell subset sorted from them (not recorded which). These receptors were obtained from an adult woman who had mild COVID-19 (a few samples of this study predate the infection). Cell type and time point are not known.

There are a few counts of this clonotype. The chain couples TRBV5-1 to TRBJ1-2; the match to TRBD1 covers 7 bases. V shed 4 bases and J 2 bases; nucleotides not matched to a gene: 5. This CDR3 has 14 residues. CDR1 and CDR2 (germline): SGHRS, YFSETQ. The CDR3 protein is CASSTGQLNYGYTF. The CDR3 nucleotides are TGCGCCAGCAGCACGGGACAGCTAAACTATGGCTACACCTTC.

The chain uses TRBV29-1 and TRBJ1-2; D not certain. Trimming took off 3 bases at V and 8 bases at J, with 13 bases between the two ends. Germline V CDR1 and CDR2: SQVTM, ANQGSEA. The CDR3 sequence is 12 residues long. CDR3 amino acids: CSVDGSLQGYTF. CDR3 bases: TGCAGCGTTGACGGCAGCCTCCAAGGCTACACCTTC. Based on the CDR3 plus reference TRBV29-1 and TRBJ1-2, the full variable domain is SAVISQKPSRDICQRGTSLTIQCQVDSQVTMMFWYRQQPGQSLTLIATANQGSEATYESGFVIDKFPISRPNLTFSTLTVSNMSPEDSSIYLCSVDGSLQGYTFGSGTRLTVV.

The chain employs TRBV20-1 and TRBJ1-2, with D hard to call. Germline V lookup: CDR1 DFQATT, CDR2 SNEGSKA (reference sequence). Trimming took 3 bases from V and 4 from J, leaving 12 bases between them. The CDR3 consists of 13 residues. The CDR3 bases are TGCAGTGCTAGTAAGCGAACAGCCTATGGCTACACCTTC. Translated: CSASKRTAYGYTF.

The chain recombines TRBV6-5 with TRBJ1-3; the D gene is possibly TRBD1 (5 bases). The V and J ends lost 6 bases and 2 bases respectively, with 14 bases between them. CDR3 length equals 15 residues. The germline V gene has CDR1 MNHEY and CDR2 SVGAGI. As DNA, the CDR3 is TGTGCCAGCAGCCTTCTAGGGGATCCTGGAAACACCATATATTTT. This translates into CASSLLGDPGNTIYF.

This clonotype turned up a few times. The gene calls are TRBV7-6 and TRBJ2-2; 12 bases are shared with TRBD1. Trimming took 3 bases from V and 8 from J; bases not matched to a gene: 7. CDR3 length: 16 amino acids. Germline CDR1 SGHVS, CDR2 FNYEAQ. The CDR3 bases are TGTGCCAGCAGCTTCCGGGACAGGGGGCTGTTTGGGGAGCTGTTTTTT. It encodes CASSFRDRGLFGELFF.

This clonotype was seen more than once but under ten times. J is TRBJ2-4 and V is TRBV29-1; 8 bases map to TRBD2. Germline-derived CDR1 and CDR2 are SQVTM and ANQGSEA. The ends lost 7 bases at V and 0 bases at J; junction bases unmatched: 11. There are 16 residues in the CDR3. CDR3 amino acids: CSAGYTSGLAKNIQYF. CDR3 bases: TGCAGCGCTGGGTACACTAGCGGACTAGCCAAAAACATTCAGTACTTC.

The chain links TRBV7-9 to TRBJ1-2; D is perhaps TRBD1 (6 bases). Trimming left V 0 bases short and J 7 bases short, with 12 bases between. The germline V gene has CDR1 SEHNR and CDR2 FQNEAQ (reference sequence). This CDR3 is built from 14 residues. DNA of the CDR3: TGTGCCAGCAGCTTAGCCCACGAGGGGGGTGGCTACACCTTC. This codes for CASSLAHEGGGYTF.

The V gene is TRBV24-1, the J gene TRBJ2-5, with D perhaps matching TRBD2 (5 bases). Germline CDR1 is KGHDR and CDR2 is SFDVKD. The V and J ends lost 6 bases and 2 bases respectively, with 9 bases between them. The CDR3 consists of 13 residues. The CDR3 reads CATSFRGQETQYF. The CDR3, as DNA: TGTGCCACCAGTTTCCGGGGTCAAGAGACCCAGTACTTC.

In this sample, this clonotype turned up a few times. This chain links TRBV9 with TRBJ2-1, with unresolved D. In germline, CDR1 is SGDLS, CDR2 YYNGEE. The germline V and J ends were trimmed by 3 bases and 10 bases, with 11 bases remaining between them. The CDR3 contains 12 residues. The CDR3 here is CASSAPAPEQFF. The CDR3 DNA sequence: TGTGCCAGCAGCGCCCCTGCCCCGGAGCAGTTCTTC.

The rearrangement uses TRBV6-5 and TRBJ2-1; maybe TRBD1 (6 bases). This CDR3 contains 15 residues. Germline V gene lookup returns CDR1 MNHEY and CDR2 SVGAGI. V was trimmed by 0 bases and J by 4 bases, leaving 10 bases between them. Written as DNA, the CDR3 is TGTGCCAGCAGTTACTCGAGACAGGCATACAATGAGCAGTTCTTC. This gives the protein CASSYSRQAYNEQFF.

This clonotype has just a few counts. This chain uses TRBV6-6 with TRBJ2-1; weak D call: TRBD2 (5 bases). CDR3 length: 13 residues. Germline CDR1 and CDR2: MNHNY and SVGAGI (reference sequence). Trimming took 10 bases from V and 2 from J, leaving 12 bases between them. As DNA, the CDR3 is TGTGCCACCGAAGGAGGAACCTACAATGAGCAGTTCTTC. It yields the protein CATEGGTYNEQFF.

This chain links TRBV12-3 or TRBV12-4 with TRBJ2-4; 9 bases are a match to TRBD1. J was trimmed by 6 bases and V by 6 bases; bases with no gene match: 6. The CDR3 consists of 14 residues. The CDR3 DNA follows: TGTGCCAGCAGCTCGGGGACAGGGAGAAACATTCAGTACTTC. It yields the protein CASSSGTGRNIQYF.

In its sample, this clonotype was seen a few times. CDR3 nucleotide sequence: TGTGCCAGCAGCCAAGTTAGGGCGTCCGGAAACACCATATATTTT. Protein: CASSQVRASGNTIYF. This chain connects TRBV3-1 to TRBJ1-3; D remains unclear. Germline V gives CDR1 LGHDT, CDR2 YNNKEL (reference sequence). The V end lost 1 base, the J end lost 4 bases, and 11 bases lay between the germline ends. This CDR3 has 15 amino acids.

The chain combines TRBV10-3 with TRBJ2-7, with 11 nucleotides matching TRBD2. J gave up 5 bases and V 2 bases, and 14 bases lay outside the gene matches. The CDR3 runs to 18 residues. Germline lookup yields CDR1 ENHRY and CDR2 SYGVKD. The CDR3 nucleotides are TGTGCCATCAGTGAGGCGGAAACTAGCGGGAGTTTTGAAGACGAGCAGTACTTC. Translated: CAISEAETSGSFEDEQYF.